One T cell receptor beta chain is described in this entry. Antigen: not known. The table came from immunoSEQ multiplex PCR; TCRdb's copy has only in-frame clones and leaves some out. Among 2 million to 2.5 million clones listed, 95% were seen once. The data originate from a study of shared clonotypes between healthy human individuals. Overall study context: Plates per donor: three CD4 naive, three CD4 memory, two CD8 naive, one CD8 memory. Whole-study findings and limits: A handful of donors held about 5% of naive CD4 clonotypes in common. Naive subsets typically showed greater estimated richness than memory subsets.

The CDR3 sequence is 14 residues long. Losses at the gene ends were 5 bases for V and 5 bases for J; bases not matched to a gene: 7. CDR1 MDHEN and CDR2 SYDVKM come from the germline V gene. The sequencing sample was made of naive CD4+ T cells sorted from blood. Subset here: CD45RA+ positively selected. This sequence originates from a man aged 18 to 29 in good health. The rearrangement uses TRBV28 and TRBJ2-7, with 9 bases identical to TRBD1. The CDR3 here is CASSVGTGYHEQYF. The CDR3 DNA is TGTGCCAGCAGTGTCGGGACAGGGTACCACGAGCAGTACTTC.